The subject of this entry is one T cell receptor (beta chain). This entry belongs to a study of identical twins. From the 5' RACE reads, TCRdb called clonotypes with MiXCR, one entry per CDR3 protein. The sample includes about 530,000 distinct CDR3 sequences, approximately 16% of them seen just once. The sample was also reused in another study, on yellow fever vaccine responses in identical twins.

The clonotype comes from a woman aged 18 to 35 in good health. The sequenced sample was CD4+ T cells sorted from blood.

For the CDR3, the DNA is TGTGCCAGCAGCCGCCAGACCGGGACCTACGAGCAGTACGTC. This sequence encodes CASSRQTGTYEQYV. The chain employs TRBV7-2 and TRBJ2-7; maybe TRBD2 (5 bases). Germline V lookup: CDR1 SGHTA, CDR2 FQGNSA. The CDR3 has 14 residues. Trimming stripped 5 bases from V and 2 bases from J, with 13 bases between.